The clone carrying this T cell receptor beta chain was seen a few times. Antigen specificity is unknown. The data belong to a study of beta chain features in type 1 diabetes. Overall study findings and caveats: Reads derived from cDNA could over-represent cells showing high TCR expression. Shorter TCRB CDR3s, moderately but significantly so, were found in Type 1 diabetes patients in all four CD4+ subsets. Resolution of whether HLA type affects TCRB rearrangement was not achieved here.

The investigators reverse transcribed all of the isolated RNA, so they sequenced expressed TCRB transcripts. Measured with immunoSEQ multiplex PCR; TCRdb has only the in-frame clones, and not every one. The sample consists of hundreds of thousands of clones, around 9.7% of them appearing once. The V gene's germline CDR1 is SGHTA and CDR2 FQGNSA. The CDR3 covers 14 residues. The V end was cut by 4 bases, the J end by 9 bases, with 15 bases between. The chain couples TRBV7-2 to TRBJ2-2, with unresolved D. This receptor was taken from a man aged 25 to 40 with type 1 diabetes. The sequenced sample was central memory CD4+ T cells from blood. CDR3 amino acids: CASSSRQAGRELFF. The CDR3 DNA follows: TGTGCCAGCAGCTCCCGCCAAGCTGGCAGGGAGCTGTTTTTT.